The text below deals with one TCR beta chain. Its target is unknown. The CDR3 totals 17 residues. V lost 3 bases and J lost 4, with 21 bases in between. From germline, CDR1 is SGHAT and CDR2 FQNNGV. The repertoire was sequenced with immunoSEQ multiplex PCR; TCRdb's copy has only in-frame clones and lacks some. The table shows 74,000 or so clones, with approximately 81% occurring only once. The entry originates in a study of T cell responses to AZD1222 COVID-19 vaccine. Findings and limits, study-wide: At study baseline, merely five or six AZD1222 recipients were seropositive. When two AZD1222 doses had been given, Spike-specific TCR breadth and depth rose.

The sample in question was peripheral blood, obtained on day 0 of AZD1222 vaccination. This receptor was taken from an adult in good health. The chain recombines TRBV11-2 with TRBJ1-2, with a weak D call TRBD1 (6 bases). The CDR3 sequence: CASSFPGGTGSAYGYTF. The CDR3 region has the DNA TGTGCCAGCAGCTTCCCGGGAGGCACAGGGAGCGCCTATGGCTACACCTTC.